This TCR beta chain was found in a study of cytomegalovirus exposure and HLA in healthy donors. Background on the study: Membership in the Caucasian-associated ancestry cluster was found for 81% of approximately 400 genotyped donors.

This CDR3 comprises 19 residues. Primers for the PCR totalled 60 Vbeta and 13 Jbeta. TCRdb's copy holds only in-frame clones and misses some; the assay was immunoSEQ multiplex PCR. The repertoire holds approximately 200,000 clones, with roughly 78% as singletons. The chain recombines TRBV21-1 with TRBJ2-5; no DNA check was done on the table's D call, TRBD2. TRBV21-1 is a documented pseudogene. This sequence originates from a woman between 25 and 40 years old in good health and CMV-seropositive. Source material: PBMCs. CDR3 sequence (DNA): TGTGCCAGCAGCAAAGGGGGACCACGGACTATTTCTCACCAAGAGACCCAGTACTTC. Amino acid sequence: CASSKGGPRTISHQETQYF.